Listed below are T cell receptor beta chains from one sample, sequenced in a study of blood T cells in healthy people across ages. TCRdb re-called the 5' RACE reads with MiXCR, one entry per CDR3 protein. The sample carries fewer than 950,000 distinct CDR3 sequences, under 40% recorded once. The sample taken for sequencing was blood. The receptors here all came from a man aged 18 to 30 in good health. Each CDR3 is given with its conserved first and last residue. The D gene is left open where the match is weak. The size of a clone is reported for some rows only, either as once, few or many, or as a class for expanded clones.

>TRBJ2-7|TRBD1|NA|17|TRBV3-1
TGTGCCAGCAGCCCATATCTTGACAGGGCATCGTCCTACGAGCAGTACTTC
CASSPYLDRASSYEQYF
>TRBJ2-7|TRBD2|NA|15|TRBV4-2
TGTGCCAGCAGCCAAGGTTCTAGCGGGAATTACGAGCAGTACTTC
CASSQGSSGNYEQYF
>TRBJ1-2|NA|NA|15|TRBV4-2
TGTGCCAGCAGCCAAGAGTGGGATAGAAACTATGGCTACACCTTC
CASSQEWDRNYGYTF
>TRBJ1-6|NA|few|15|TRBV2
TGTGCCAGCAGTGCCGGTCGGCAGGGAAATTCACCCCTCCACTTT
CASSAGRQGNSPLHF
>TRBJ2-1|NA|few|12|TRBV5-1
TGCGCCAGCAGTTCGGGGCTACCTGCGGAGTTCTTC
CASSSGLPAEFF
>TRBJ2-5|NA|few|15|TRBV15
TGTGCCACCAGCTACCTTGGACGGGACCAAGAGACCCAGTACTTC
CATSYLGRDQETQYF
>TRBJ1-1|NA|few|17|TRBV12-3/TRBV12-4
TGTGCCAGCACCCCCCGGCAGGGCGTTCCTGGGAACACTGAAGCTTTCTTT
CASTPRQGVPGNTEAFF
>TRBJ2-7|TRBD1|NA|15|TRBV7-7
TGTGCTAGCAGCCCAGGGACAGGCCTTTACAATGAGCAGTACTTC
CASSPGTGLYNEQYF
>TRBJ1-2|NA|NA|15|TRBV12-3/TRBV12-4
TGTGCCAGCAGCATGAGGGGGGGAGCTAACTATGGCTACACCTTC
CASSMRGGANYGYTF
>TRBJ2-3|NA|few|17|TRBV5-1
TGCGCCAGCAGCCCTGGTTCAGGGGACCCTAGCACAGATACGCAGTATTTT
CASSPGSGDPSTDTQYF
>TRBJ2-7|NA|NA|13|TRBV10-3
TGTGCCATCTCGAGCGGTGGGGGCCCTGAGCAGTACTTC
CAISSGGGPEQYF
>TRBJ1-5|NA|NA|13|TRBV30
TGTGCCTGGGCCGGGACGCGAGATCAGCCCCAGCATTTT
CAWAGTRDQPQHF